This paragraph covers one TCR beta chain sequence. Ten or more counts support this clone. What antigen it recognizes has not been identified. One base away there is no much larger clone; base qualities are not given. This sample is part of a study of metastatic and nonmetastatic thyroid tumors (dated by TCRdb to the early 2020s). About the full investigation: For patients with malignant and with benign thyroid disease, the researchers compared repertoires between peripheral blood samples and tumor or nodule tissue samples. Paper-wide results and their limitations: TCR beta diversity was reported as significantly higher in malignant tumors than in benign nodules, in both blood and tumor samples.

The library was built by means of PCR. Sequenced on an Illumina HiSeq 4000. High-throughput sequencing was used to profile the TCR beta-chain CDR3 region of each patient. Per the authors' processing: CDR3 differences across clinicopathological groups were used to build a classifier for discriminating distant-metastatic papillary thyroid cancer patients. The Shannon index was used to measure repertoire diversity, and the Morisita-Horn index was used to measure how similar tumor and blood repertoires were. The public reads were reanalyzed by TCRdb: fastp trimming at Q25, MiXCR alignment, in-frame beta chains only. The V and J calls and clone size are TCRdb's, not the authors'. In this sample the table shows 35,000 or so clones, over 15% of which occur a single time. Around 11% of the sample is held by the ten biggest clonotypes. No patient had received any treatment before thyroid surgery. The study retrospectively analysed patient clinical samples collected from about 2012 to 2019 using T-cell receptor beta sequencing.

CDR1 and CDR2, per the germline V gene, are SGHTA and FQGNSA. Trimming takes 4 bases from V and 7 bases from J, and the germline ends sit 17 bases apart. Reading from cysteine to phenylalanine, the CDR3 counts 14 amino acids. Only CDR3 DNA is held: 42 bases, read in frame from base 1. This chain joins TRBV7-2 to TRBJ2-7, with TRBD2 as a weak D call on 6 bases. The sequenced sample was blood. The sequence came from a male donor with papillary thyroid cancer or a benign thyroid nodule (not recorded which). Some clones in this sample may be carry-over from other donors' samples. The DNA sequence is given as TGTGCCAGCAGCTCGGCTGCGGGGCTGGGGGAGCAGTACTTC. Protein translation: CASSSAAGLGEQYF.